This TCR beta chain was captured by sequencing in a study of blood T cell repertoires in COVID-19. Overall study context: Both acute and convalescent COVID-19 samples were obtained from the United States, Italy and Spain. PBMCs, B-cell-depleted T cells, or T cells provided the cDNA or gDNA that made up the material.

Source study methods: Quantification of nucleated cells was approximated via reference gene primer amplification. Some clones are missing from TCRdb's copy, which holds only in-frame ones; the method was immunoSEQ multiplex PCR. V and J calls and clone size are given by that table; D and trimming were obtained from the DNA. Found here are tens of thousands of clones, roughly 76% of them singletons; the top ten hold about 8.5%. CDR1 and CDR2 from the germline V gene are SGHNT and YENEEA. V shed 6 bases, J shed 6 bases, and the junction held 7 bases outside the gene matches. This CDR3 spans 14 amino acids.

Input material: peripheral blood. This TCR was recovered from a man aged 65 to 79 with active or convalescent COVID-19. The chain links TRBV11-3 to TRBJ2-1; the match to TRBD2 covers 8 bases. The CDR3 DNA reads as TGTGCCAGCAGAACGGGGGGGGTCTCCAATGAGCAGTTCTTC. This gives the protein CASRTGGVSNEQFF.